The entry that follows covers one T cell receptor (beta chain) sequence. This clonotype was seen ten or more times. The antigen it recognizes is unknown. There are no base qualities to consult, and no much larger clone falls within one base. TCR beta CDR3 regions were amplified from RNA transcripts. A first-round RT-PCR of the TCR CDR3 used the HTBI primer set with the Qiagen OneStep RT-PCR kit. The libraries were constructed in a second round of multiplex PCR and then size-selected and purified. Sequencing of the libraries was done on an Illumina HiSeq2000 using paired-end 100 bp reads. As for how the authors treated the data: SOAPnuke was used to process the raw data, removing reads that contained adapters or uncalled bases, had a mean Phred below 15, or lacked an exact match to the constant primer or identifier. High-quality paired reads were merged with COPE v1.2.5, and unique nucleotide sequences were defined as clonotypes. Clonotypes were aligned to IMGT TRBV, TRBD and TRBJ reference segments using MiTCR v1.1. The analysis included only V-J combinations with a frequency above 0.0001, which together covered approximately 99% of the repertoires. A TCS score was defined as the ratio of F50 (clonal expansion) to E x V (chaos), with BLOSUM62-based TCRdist applied between CDR3 peptides within each V-J. Welch's t-statistics and random forest reduced approximately 520 V-J features to 13, which were used in a naive Bayes classifier (R e1071). Using fastp at Q25 and MiXCR, TCRdb reprocessed the public reads and kept productive beta chains. Under each unique CDR3 protein, matching rows form one entry showing the most common genes and DNA. What appears here as the V and J calls and clone size reflects TCRdb's work, not the paper's. The sample data list hundreds of thousands of distinct CDR3 sequences, and approximately 15% of these were observed just once. The ten most abundant clones make up around 18% of the sample.

This entry is derived from a study of T cells in Graves' hyperthyroidism and ophthalmopathy (dated by TCRdb to between 2018 and 2021). For the wider study: Peripheral blood samples were taken at the time of initial diagnosis, prior to any treatment. To identify TCR V-J signatures that set the groups apart, the researchers used a discovery cohort of more than 95 patients, made up of under 45 with Graves' ophthalmopathy and approximately 57 with stable Graves' hyperthyroidism. Whether ophthalmopathy could be predicted prospectively was tested in an independent validation cohort made up of about 18 hyperthyroidism patients plus 17 patients who later progressed to ophthalmopathy. For training and testing, the 100 or so patients in the discovery cohort were randomly divided in a 7:3 ratio. In six Graves' hyperthyroidism patients, the study also compared T-cell repertoires from thyroid tissue with T-cell repertoires from blood. After blood sampling, hyperthyroidism patients were treated with methimazole at a starting dose of 30 mg daily, and ophthalmopathy patients were treated with high-dose intravenous methylprednisolone. The paper reports TCR Vbeta CDR3 sequencing of approximately 140 peripheral blood samples: over 40 ophthalmopathy, some 80 hyperthyroidism and around 17 progressor patients.

A patient counted as having stable Graves' hyperthyroidism if no progression to ophthalmopathy occurred over 18 months of follow-up. Hyperthyroidism patients were aged 18 to 65 years and newly diagnosed, with disease duration of less than 2 months. Any patient with an uncontrolled infection, another autoimmune disease, pregnancy or lactation was excluded. Diagnoses relied on clinical symptoms, serum thyroxine and TRAb, thyroid ultrasound and orbital computed tomography. Ficoll-Paque density gradient centrifugation was used to isolate PBMCs from 8 to 10 ml of fresh peripheral blood. Trizol reagent was used to extract total RNA, and RNA quality was then checked on an Agilent 2100 Bioanalyzer. Summary of the overall study and its limitations: In cross-validation, a model built on a 13 V-J signature told ophthalmopathy apart from stable hyperthyroidism with 85% to 90% sensitivity and roughly 82% specificity, and in testing the same model reached 80%/75%. No statistical method was used to set the sample size in advance, and investigators knew the group allocation. In validation, the model predicted progression to ophthalmopathy with around 71% sensitivity and 72% to 75% specificity, a median of 6.5 months before onset. Blood samples also contained most of the expanded thyroid clonotypes (frequency above 0.001), which suggests that blood repertoires may reflect thyroid immune responses.

Sequenced input: blood. The source of this sequence is a woman in her late teens or twenties with Graves' hyperthyroidism.

The sequenced DNA is TGTGCCAGCAGCCAAAGCGGGACAAAAGCGCACTATGGCTACACCTTC. Its translation is CASSQSGTKAHYGYTF. Recombination joined TRBV3-1 with TRBJ1-2; TRBD1 could be the D gene, as 6 bases match. The CDR3, cysteine through phenylalanine, is 16 amino acids long. Just the 48-base CDR3 DNA is kept, in frame starting at base 1. The V and J ends are trimmed by 2 bases and 3 bases, leaving 16 bases between them. CDR1 and CDR2 are read off the germline V gene (reference sequence) as LGHDT and YNNKEL.